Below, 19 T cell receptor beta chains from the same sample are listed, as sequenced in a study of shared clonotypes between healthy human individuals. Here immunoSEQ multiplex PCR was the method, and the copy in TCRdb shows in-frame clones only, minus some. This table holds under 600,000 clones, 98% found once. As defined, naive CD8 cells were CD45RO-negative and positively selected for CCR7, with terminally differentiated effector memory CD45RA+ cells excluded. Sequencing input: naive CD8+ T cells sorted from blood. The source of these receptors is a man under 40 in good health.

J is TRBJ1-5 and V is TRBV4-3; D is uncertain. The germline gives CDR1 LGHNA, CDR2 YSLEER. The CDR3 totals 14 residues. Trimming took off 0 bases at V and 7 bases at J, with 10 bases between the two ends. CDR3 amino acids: CASSQDSGFQPQHF. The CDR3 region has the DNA TGCGCCAGCAGCCAAGATTCGGGGTTCCAGCCCCAGCATTTT.

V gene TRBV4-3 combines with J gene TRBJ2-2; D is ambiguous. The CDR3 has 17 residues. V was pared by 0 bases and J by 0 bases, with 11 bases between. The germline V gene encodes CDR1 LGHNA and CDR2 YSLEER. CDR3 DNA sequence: TGCGCCAGCAGCCAAGATCCCTCCCAGTCGAACACCGGGGAGCTGTTTTTT. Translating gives CASSQDPSQSNTGELFF.

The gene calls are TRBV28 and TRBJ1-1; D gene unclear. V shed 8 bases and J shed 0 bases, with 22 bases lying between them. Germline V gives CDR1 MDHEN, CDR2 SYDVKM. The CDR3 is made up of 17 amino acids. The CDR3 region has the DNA TGTGCCAGCTCTTTGGCGGAGGTTACTATCATGAACACTGAAGCTTTCTTT. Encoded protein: CASSLAEVTIMNTEAFF. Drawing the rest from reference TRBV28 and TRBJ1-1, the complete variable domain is DVKVTQSSRYLVKRTGEKVFLECVQDMDHENMFWYRQDPGLGLRLIYFSYDVKMKEKGDIPEGYSVSREKKERFSLILESASTNQTSMYLCASSLAEVTIMNTEAFFGQGTRLTVV.

CDR3 protein: CASSLKSGTVLSGNTIYF. CDR3 coding DNA: TGTGCCAGCAGCTTAAAGAGCGGGACAGTCCTCTCTGGAAACACCATATATTTT. The V and J genes are TRBV7-9 and TRBJ1-3; 7 bases are a match to TRBD1. Unmatched junction bases numbered 10, after V lost 2 bases and J lost 0 bases. This CDR3 is built from 18 residues. Per the germline V gene, CDR1 is SEHNR and CDR2 is FQNEAQ (reference sequence).

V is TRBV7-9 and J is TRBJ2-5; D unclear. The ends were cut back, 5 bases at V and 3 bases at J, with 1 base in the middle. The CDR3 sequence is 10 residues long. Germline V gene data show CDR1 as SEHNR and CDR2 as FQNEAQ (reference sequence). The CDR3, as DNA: TGTGCCAGCAGCAAAGAGACCCAGTACTTC. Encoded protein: CASSKETQYF.

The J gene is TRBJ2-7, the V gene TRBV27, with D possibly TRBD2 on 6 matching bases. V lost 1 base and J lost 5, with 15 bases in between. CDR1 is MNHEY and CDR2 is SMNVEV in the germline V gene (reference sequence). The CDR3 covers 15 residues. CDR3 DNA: TGTGCCAGCAGTTTATGGTTAGGGACTTCCCACGAGCAGTACTTC. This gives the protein CASSLWLGTSHEQYF.

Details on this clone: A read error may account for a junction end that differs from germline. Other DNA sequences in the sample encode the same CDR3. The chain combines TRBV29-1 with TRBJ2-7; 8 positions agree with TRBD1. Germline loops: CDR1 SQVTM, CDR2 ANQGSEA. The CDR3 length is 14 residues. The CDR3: CSVEGQGETYEQYF. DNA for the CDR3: TGCAGCGTCGAAGGACAGGGTGAGACCTACGAGCAGTACTTC.

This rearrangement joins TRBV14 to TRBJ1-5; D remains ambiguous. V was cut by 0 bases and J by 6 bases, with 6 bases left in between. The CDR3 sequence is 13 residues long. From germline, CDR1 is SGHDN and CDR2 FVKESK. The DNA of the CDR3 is TGTGCCAGCAGCCAAGACACCTTTCAGCCCCAGCATTTT. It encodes CASSQDTFQPQHF.

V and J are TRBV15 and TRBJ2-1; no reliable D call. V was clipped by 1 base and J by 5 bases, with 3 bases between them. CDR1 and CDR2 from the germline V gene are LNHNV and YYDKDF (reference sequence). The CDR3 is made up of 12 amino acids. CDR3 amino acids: CATSRADNEQFF. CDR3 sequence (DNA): TGTGCCACCAGCAGAGCCGACAATGAGCAGTTCTTC.

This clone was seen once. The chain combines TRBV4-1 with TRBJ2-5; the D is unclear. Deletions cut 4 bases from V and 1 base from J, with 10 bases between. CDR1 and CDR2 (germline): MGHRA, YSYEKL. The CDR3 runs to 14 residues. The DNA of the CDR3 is TGCGCCAGCAGCCCAGGAGCCGGCCAAGAGACCCAGTACTTC. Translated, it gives CASSPGAGQETQYF.

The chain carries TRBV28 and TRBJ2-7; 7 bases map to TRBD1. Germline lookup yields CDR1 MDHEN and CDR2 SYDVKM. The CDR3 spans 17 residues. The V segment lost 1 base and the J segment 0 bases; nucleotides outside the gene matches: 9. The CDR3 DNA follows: TGTGCCAGCAGTTTATTCCCCACAGGGGTTAACTCCTACGAGCAGTACTTC. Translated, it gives CASSLFPTGVNSYEQYF. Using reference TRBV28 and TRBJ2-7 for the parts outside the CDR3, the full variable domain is DVKVTQSSRYLVKRTGEKVFLECVQDMDHENMFWYRQDPGLGLRLIYFSYDVKMKEKGDIPEGYSVSREKKERFSLILESASTNQTSMYLCASSLFPTGVNSYEQYFGPGTRLTVT.

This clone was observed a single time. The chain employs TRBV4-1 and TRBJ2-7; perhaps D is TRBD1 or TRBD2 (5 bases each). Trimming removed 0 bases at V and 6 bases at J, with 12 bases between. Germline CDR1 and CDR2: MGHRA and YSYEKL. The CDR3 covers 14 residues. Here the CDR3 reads CASSQDPTGREQYF. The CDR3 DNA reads TGCGCCAGCAGCCAAGACCCAACGGGGCGCGAGCAGTACTTC.

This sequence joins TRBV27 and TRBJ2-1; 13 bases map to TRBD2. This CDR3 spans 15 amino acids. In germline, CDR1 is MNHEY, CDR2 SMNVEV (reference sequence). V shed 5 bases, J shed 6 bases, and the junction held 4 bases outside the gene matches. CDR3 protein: CASSPGTSGINEQFF. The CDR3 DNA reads TGTGCCAGCAGTCCCGGGACTAGCGGGATCAATGAGCAGTTCTTC.

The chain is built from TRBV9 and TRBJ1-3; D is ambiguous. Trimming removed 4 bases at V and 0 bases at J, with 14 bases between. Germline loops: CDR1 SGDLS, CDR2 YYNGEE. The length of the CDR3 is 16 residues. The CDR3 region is CASSPHGYSSGNTIYF. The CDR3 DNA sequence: TGTGCCAGCAGCCCCCACGGGTACAGCTCTGGAAACACCATATATTTT. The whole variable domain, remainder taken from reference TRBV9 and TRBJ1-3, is DSGVTQTPKHLITATGQRVTLRCSPRSGDLSVYWYQQSLDQGLQFLIQYYNGEERAKGNILERFSAQQFPDLHSELNLSSLELGDSALYFCASSPHGYSSGNTIYFGEGSWLTVV.

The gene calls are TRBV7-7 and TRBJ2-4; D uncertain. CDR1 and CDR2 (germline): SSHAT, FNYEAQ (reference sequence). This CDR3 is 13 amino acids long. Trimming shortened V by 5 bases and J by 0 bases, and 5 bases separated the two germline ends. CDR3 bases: TGTGCCAGCAGCCACCAAGCCAAAAACATTCAGTACTTC. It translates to CASSHQAKNIQYF.

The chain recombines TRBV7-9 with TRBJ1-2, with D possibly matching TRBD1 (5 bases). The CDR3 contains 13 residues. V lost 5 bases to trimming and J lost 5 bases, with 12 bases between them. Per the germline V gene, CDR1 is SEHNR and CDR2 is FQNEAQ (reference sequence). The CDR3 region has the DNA TGTGCCAGCAGCAGGGGCCAAGGGTATGGCTACACCTTC. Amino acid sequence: CASSRGQGYGYTF.

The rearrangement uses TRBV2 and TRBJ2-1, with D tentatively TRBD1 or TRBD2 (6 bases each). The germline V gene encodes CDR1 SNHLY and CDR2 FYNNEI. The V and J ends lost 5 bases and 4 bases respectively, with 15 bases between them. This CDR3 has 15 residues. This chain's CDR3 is CASSQTGTGYNEQFF. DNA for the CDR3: TGTGCCAGCAGTCAAACAGGGACTGGTTACAATGAGCAGTTCTTC.

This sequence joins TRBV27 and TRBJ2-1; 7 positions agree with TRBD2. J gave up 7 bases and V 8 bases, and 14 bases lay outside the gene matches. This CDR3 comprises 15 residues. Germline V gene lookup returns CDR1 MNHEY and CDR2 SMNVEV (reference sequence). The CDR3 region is CASPGGVAGINEQFF. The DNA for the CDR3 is TGTGCCAGCCCGGGTGGGGTAGCGGGTATTAATGAGCAGTTCTTC.

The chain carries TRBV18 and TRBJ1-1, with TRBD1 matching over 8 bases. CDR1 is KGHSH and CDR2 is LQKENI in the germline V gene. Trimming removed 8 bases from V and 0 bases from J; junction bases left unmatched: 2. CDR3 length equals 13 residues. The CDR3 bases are TGTGCCAGCGCGGACAGGGTGAACACTGAAGCTTTCTTT. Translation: CASADRVNTEAFF. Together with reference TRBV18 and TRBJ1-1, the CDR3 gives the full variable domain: NAGVMQNPRHLVRRRGQEARLRCSPMKGHSHVYWYRQLPEEGLKFMVYLQKENIIDESGMPKERFSAEFPKEGPSILRIQQVVRGDSAAYFCASADRVNTEAFFGQGTRLTVV.